These 28 T cell receptor beta chains came from one sample sequenced in a study of shared clonotypes between healthy human individuals (TCRdb year 2020). CD8 naive samples were obtained by positive selection for CCR7 among CD45RO-negative cells, yielding a CD45RA+CCR7+ population from which TemRA cells were excluded. The receptor library was made with the immunoSEQ multiplex PCR assay. Imported from immuneACCESS, the table was reduced by TCRdb to in-frame sequences with V and J called. These copies leave out some clones; in studies compared against another copy, an unresolved V gene accounts for under half, and the cause of the remainder is not known. The sample has about 820,000 clones on record, approximately 92% of them singletons. The ten largest clonotypes hold approximately 25% of the sample. The sample consisted of naive CD8+ T cells sorted from blood. The cell subset or site label of this sample denotes: CD45RA+CCR7+. These receptors all come from a young man in good health.

The genes are TRBV7-9 and TRBJ2-1; TRBD2 agrees at 11 bases. Germline-derived CDR1 and CDR2 are SEHNR and FQNEAQ (reference sequence). There are 19 residues in the CDR3. V was pared by 0 bases and J by 1 base, with 8 bases of the junction left unmatched. CDR3 coding DNA: TGTGCCAGCAGCTTAGCCGGTTATGCTAGCGGGAGGTCCTACAATGAGCAGTTCTTC. This translates into CASSLAGYASGRSYNEQFF.

This clone was detected once. The sample contains more than one DNA sequence encoding this CDR3. The chain employs TRBV28 and TRBJ2-7; D gene uncertain. From germline, CDR1 is MDHEN and CDR2 SYDVKM. V was cut by 6 bases and J by 2 bases, with 8 bases left in between. The CDR3 contains 12 residues. CDR3 sequence (DNA): TGTGCCAGCAGCCTAGGAGCCTACGAGCAGTACTTC. Residues: CASSLGAYEQYF.

CDR3 sequence (DNA): TGCGCCAGCAGCTTGGCCGCGGGAGTATTAACAGATACGCAGTATTTT. It is translated as CASSLAAGVLTDTQYF. The V and J genes are TRBV5-1 and TRBJ2-3; TRBD2 agrees at 7 bases. Trimming took 0 bases from V and 3 from J; bases not matched to a gene: 7. CDR1 is SGHRS and CDR2 is YFSETQ in the germline V gene. The CDR3 is 16 residues long.

This chain joins TRBV7-2 and TRBJ2-7, with TRBD1 matching over 8 bases. Germline trimming cut 1 base from V and 1 base from J; bases unmatched to any gene: 3. The CDR3 contains 15 residues. Germline V lookup: CDR1 SGHTA, CDR2 FQGNSA. Written as DNA, the CDR3 is TGTGCCAGCAGCTTAGGGAGGGACAGGTCCTACGAGCAGTACTTC. It is translated as CASSLGRDRSYEQYF. Looking up the rest from reference TRBV7-2 and TRBJ2-7 gives the full variable domain: GAGVSQSPSNKVTEKGKDVELRCDPISGHTALYWYRQSLGQGLEFLIYFQGNSAPDKSGLPSDRFSAERTGGSVSTLTIQRTQQEDSAVYLCASSLGRDRSYEQYFGPGTRLTVT.

This clone was observed once. J is TRBJ2-5 and V is TRBV11-2, with 9 bases aligning to TRBD2. Germline V gene data show CDR1 as SGHAT and CDR2 as FQNNGV. V was pared by 5 bases and J by 7 bases, with 11 bases of the junction left unmatched. CDR3 length: 15 residues. The CDR3 sequence: CASSIFVAGEVTQYF. The CDR3 nucleotides are TGTGCCAGCAGCATATTCGTAGCGGGAGAGGTGACCCAGTACTTC.

The rearrangement joins TRBV7-3 to TRBJ2-7; D gene uncertain. From germline, CDR1 is SGHTA and CDR2 FQGTGA. With 0 bases removed from V and 2 bases from J, the gap between germline ends came to 8 bases. The CDR3 has 14 residues. The CDR3: CASSLTGETYEQYF. The DNA of the CDR3 is TGTGCCAGCAGCTTAACTGGGGAAACCTACGAGCAGTACTTC.

The DNA for the CDR3 is TGTGCCAGCAGTGGCATTAGCGGCCTGAACACCGGGGAGCTGTTTTTT. Amino acid sequence: CASSGISGLNTGELFF. The genes are TRBV6-6 and TRBJ2-2; D might be TRBD2 (6 bases). Per germline, CDR1 MNHNY and CDR2 SVGAGI (reference sequence). Trimming cost V 5 bases and J 1 base, with 14 bases left between them. The CDR3 consists of 16 residues.

The genes are TRBV10-1 and TRBJ2-2; 14 positions match TRBD2. With 5 bases clipped from V and 0 bases from J, the junction kept 14 bases outside the gene matches. The length of the CDR3 is 21 residues. CDR1 and CDR2 (germline): WNHNN, SYGVQD (reference sequence). The CDR3 is CASSPHLLGLAGGSNTGELFF. The CDR3 nucleotides read TGCGCCAGCAGTCCACACCTTTTAGGACTAGCGGGAGGTTCGAACACCGGGGAGCTGTTTTTT.

The chain links TRBV7-2 to TRBJ2-7; possible D gene TRBD1, 5 bases. V lost 5 bases, J lost 7 bases, and 18 bases lay in between. CDR1 and CDR2 (germline): SGHTA, FQGNSA. The CDR3 is made up of 14 amino acids. The CDR3 protein is CASSRTGASWEQYF. The CDR3 DNA reads as TGTGCCAGCAGCCGTACAGGCGCGTCATGGGAGCAGTACTTC.

The V and J genes are TRBV7-6 and TRBJ2-2; 8 bases agree with TRBD1. CDR1 is SGHVS, CDR2 FNYEAQ, per germline. J gave up 6 bases and V 5 bases, and 11 bases lay outside the gene matches. This CDR3 has 16 amino acids. CDR3 loop: CASSPPGTGNAGELFF. In DNA, the CDR3 is TGTGCCAGCAGCCCCCCCGGGACAGGAAACGCCGGGGAGCTGTTTTTT.

The gene calls are TRBV14 and TRBJ2-3; 7 nucleotides align to TRBD1. J lost 6 bases, V lost 2 bases, and 8 bases had no gene match. CDR3 length: 15 residues. Germline CDR1 reads SGHDN; CDR2 reads FVKESK. The CDR3 coding sequence is TGTGCCAGCAGCCAATACCCGGACAGGACGGATACGCAGTATTTT. Translated, it gives CASSQYPDRTDTQYF. The whole variable domain, remainder taken from reference TRBV14 and TRBJ2-3, is EAGVTQFPSHSVIEKGQTVTLRCDPISGHDNLYWYRRVMGKEIKFLLHFVKESKQDESGMPNNRFLAERTGGTYSTLKVQPAELEDSGVYFCASSQYPDRTDTQYFGPGTRLTVL.

Only one count was recorded for this clone. The chain links TRBV6-1 to TRBJ1-2, with D possibly matching TRBD1 (5 bases). Germline values: CDR1 MNHNS, CDR2 SASEGT. V was shortened by 7 bases and J by 4 bases, with 16 bases between the two germline ends. This CDR3 contains 14 residues. CDR3 sequence (DNA): TGTGCCAGCACCTCGTCAGGGCTGGCCTATGGCTACACCTTC. It is translated as CASTSSGLAYGYTF.

This chain links TRBV27 with TRBJ1-5, with a weak D call TRBD1 (6 bases). Germline lookup yields CDR1 MNHEY and CDR2 SMNVEV (reference sequence). Trimming took off 0 bases at V and 6 bases at J, with 21 bases between the two ends. The length of the CDR3 is 18 residues. The chain's CDR3 is CASSLSSGDYLQGQPQHF. Written as DNA, the CDR3 is TGTGCCAGCAGTTTATCGTCAGGGGACTACCTTCAGGGTCAGCCCCAGCATTTT.

The chain has TRBV28 and TRBJ2-7, with D uncertain. Germline V lookup: CDR1 MDHEN, CDR2 SYDVKM. V lost 8 bases to trimming and J lost 3 bases, with 14 bases between them. The CDR3 length is 13 residues. The CDR3 coding sequence is TGTGCCAGCGGCTCGTCGGGTCACTACGAGCAGTACTTC. It yields the protein CASGSSGHYEQYF.

In this sample, this clone turned up once. The CDR3, as DNA: TGCAGCGTTTCGGGGACTAGCGGGACCGTCAATGAGCAGTTCTTC. It yields the protein CSVSGTSGTVNEQFF. The rearrangement links TRBV29-1 to TRBJ2-1; 13 bases fit TRBD2. The germline V gene has CDR1 SQVTM and CDR2 ANQGSEA. Trimming removed 5 bases from V and 6 bases from J; junction bases left unmatched: 7. The CDR3 totals 15 residues.

The V call is TRBV2, the J call TRBJ2-5; D is perhaps TRBD1 (5 bases). V shed 5 bases and J shed 2 bases, with 18 bases lying between them. CDR1 is SNHLY and CDR2 is FYNNEI in the germline V gene. The CDR3 extends over 16 amino acids. The CDR3 DNA reads as TGTGCCAGCAGTAGCCCGCCTAGGACACTTCAAGAGACCCAGTACTTC. This gives the protein CASSSPPRTLQETQYF.

The genes are TRBV7-2 and TRBJ2-1, with 12 bases identical to TRBD1. Per the germline V gene, CDR1 is SGHTA and CDR2 is FQGNSA. J was trimmed by 8 bases and V by 4 bases; bases with no gene match: 6. This CDR3 has 15 residues. CDR3 sequence: CASSYPGTGGYEQFF. CDR3 sequence (DNA): TGTGCCAGCAGCTATCCCGGGACAGGGGGCTATGAGCAGTTCTTC.

The rearrangement joins TRBV29-1 to TRBJ2-2, with a tentative D call TRBD1 (7 bases). Germline lookup yields CDR1 SQVTM and CDR2 ANQGSEA. Trimming took 6 bases from V and 5 from J, leaving 19 bases between them. This CDR3 has 15 amino acids. CDR3 sequence reads: CSVEPQGGETGELFF. The CDR3 nucleotides read TGCAGCGTGGAACCCCAGGGGGGCGAGACCGGGGAGCTGTTTTTT.

The chain combines TRBV5-1 with TRBJ2-5; D is possibly TRBD2 (6 bases). Germline V gene lookup returns CDR1 SGHRS and CDR2 YFSETQ. The ends were cut back, 3 bases at V and 1 base at J, with 10 bases in the middle. The CDR3 has 14 residues. CDR3 amino acids: CASSSAGPQETQYF. The DNA of the CDR3 is TGCGCCAGCAGCTCCGCGGGACCCCAAGAGACCCAGTACTTC.

V gene TRBV7-2 combines with J gene TRBJ2-5; tentative D call: TRBD2 (6 bases). CDR3 length: 17 amino acids. The V and J ends lost 2 bases and 1 base respectively, with 17 bases between them. Germline V lookup: CDR1 SGHTA, CDR2 FQGNSA. CDR3 amino acids: CASSLPLGEAFQETQYF. The CDR3 nucleotides are TGTGCCAGCAGCTTACCCTTGGGGGAGGCCTTCCAAGAGACCCAGTACTTC.

Comments on this clone: The same CDR3 also results from other DNA sequences found in this sample. The chain links TRBV7-9 to TRBJ2-7; TRBD1 matches 7 bases. The junction had 2 bases not matched to a gene; V was cut back by 1 base and J by 2 bases. The length of the CDR3 is 14 residues. Germline values: CDR1 SEHNR, CDR2 FQNEAQ (reference sequence). CDR3 DNA sequence: TGTGCCAGCAGCTTAGGGCAGGGGGCCTACGAGCAGTACTTC. Translating gives CASSLGQGAYEQYF.

V and J are TRBV6-4 and TRBJ2-7; 10 positions match TRBD2. Germline trimming cut 0 bases from V and 4 bases from J; bases unmatched to any gene: 3. The CDR3 is 15 residues long. Germline CDR1 MRHNA, CDR2 SNTAGT. The DNA of the CDR3 is TGTGCCAGCAGTGACTCTGGACTAGCGGATTACGAGCAGTACTTC. Translated, it gives CASSDSGLADYEQYF.

V and J are TRBV9 and TRBJ1-1; tentatively, D is TRBD1 (5 bases). The CDR3 extends over 17 amino acids. In germline, CDR1 is SGDLS, CDR2 YYNGEE. Trimming pared 5 bases from V and 5 bases from J, leaving 25 bases between. The CDR3 DNA sequence: TGTGCCAGCAGTGGAGTAGCTTCCGAGGGGCTCGGTACTGAAGCTTTCTTT. Protein: CASSGVASEGLGTEAFF.

The chain links TRBV4-1 to TRBJ2-1; TRBD2 matches 10 bases. The J segment lost 8 bases and the V segment lost 1 base, leaving 5 bases of the junction unmatched. The CDR3 is made up of 15 amino acids. Germline CDR1 reads MGHRA; CDR2 reads YSYEKL. The CDR3 coding sequence is TGCGCCAGCAGCCAAGGAAGCGGGAGGGCCGATGAGCAGTTCTTC. Residues: CASSQGSGRADEQFF.

The chain has TRBV6-1 and TRBJ1-2; the match to TRBD1 covers 8 bases. This CDR3 contains 13 residues. CDR1 MNHNS and CDR2 SASEGT come from the germline V gene. Unmatched junction bases numbered 10, after V lost 6 bases and J lost 10 bases. The chain's CDR3 is CASRQGAEIDYTF. The CDR3 nucleotides are TGTGCCAGCAGGCAGGGGGCCGAAATCGACTACACCTTC.

The rearrangement uses TRBV13 and TRBJ1-1; no definite D call. Per the germline V gene, CDR1 is PRHDT and CDR2 is FYEKMQ (reference sequence). Trimming removed 1 base at V and 11 bases at J, with 11 bases between. CDR3 length: 12 amino acids. CDR3 protein: CASSLDRFGAFF. The CDR3 DNA is TGTGCCAGCAGCTTAGACCGATTTGGGGCTTTCTTT.

V usage is TRBV5-5 and J usage is TRBJ2-7; no definite D call. V lost 2 bases and J lost 7, with 13 bases in between. Germline CDR1 reads SGHKS; CDR2 reads YYEKEE (reference sequence). The CDR3 contains 13 residues. The CDR3 sequence: CASSFAGGREQYF. CDR3 DNA sequence: TGTGCCAGCAGCTTTGCTGGTGGTCGGGAGCAGTACTTC.

The chain has TRBV7-9 and TRBJ2-7; D is uncertain. Germline CDR1 and CDR2: SEHNR and FQNEAQ (reference sequence). V lost 0 bases, J lost 6 bases, and 9 bases lay in between. The CDR3 has 13 amino acids. CDR3 nucleotide sequence: TGTGCCAGCAGCTTAGCGATGGCTGGCGAGCAGTACTTC. Translating it yields CASSLAMAGEQYF.